The next 9 T cell receptor beta chains were all read from a single sample in a study of cytomegalovirus exposure and HLA in healthy donors (TCRdb year 2017). Library generation was performed with the immunoSEQ multiplex PCR assay. Sourced from immuneACCESS, this table was stored by TCRdb with only in-frame sequences that have V and J called. A share of the clones is absent; for the studies checked, an unresolved V gene accounts for under half, and the remainder has no known explanation. Within this sample are about 140,000 clones, with 80% to 90% of them counted one time only. Roughly 1.4% of the sample lies in the top ten. Sequencing input: PBMCs. The receptors shown here come from a woman in her 30s in good health and CMV-seronegative.

In this sample, this clone turned up once. The chain recombines TRBV10-3 with TRBJ1-2; tentative D call: TRBD1 (6 bases). Trimming removed 3 bases from V and 6 bases from J, with 11 bases in between. The CDR3 contains 13 residues. Germline CDR1 is ENHRY and CDR2 is SYGVKD. The CDR3 region is CAISDNRADGYTF. CDR3 nucleotides: TGTGCCATCAGTGACAACAGGGCGGATGGCTACACCTTC.

This clone was seen once. This chain's CDR3 is CASSLLASGAAKNIQYF. CDR3 nucleotides: TGTGCCAGCAGCTTATTAGCTAGCGGGGCAGCCAAAAACATTCAGTACTTC. The J gene is TRBJ2-4, the V gene TRBV7-8; 9 nucleotides match TRBD2. The CDR3 spans 17 residues. After removal of 2 bases from V and 0 bases from J, the junction contained 5 bases not matched to a gene. Germline CDR1 SGHVS, CDR2 FQNEAQ.

This clone was seen a handful of times. The V call is TRBV7-9, the J call TRBJ1-2, with D maybe TRBD1 (5 bases). The V gene lost 5 bases and the J gene lost 8 bases, with 18 bases spanning the gap. From germline, CDR1 is SEHNR and CDR2 FQNEAQ (reference sequence). The CDR3 extends over 14 amino acids. The CDR3 DNA follows: TGTGCCAGCAGCCCACTTGGGGCGCGGGGAGGCTACACCTTC. This translates into CASSPLGARGGYTF.

This clone was counted a few times. This CDR3 reads CASSGLAGGTGELFF. The CDR3, as DNA: TGTGCCAGCAGTGGACTAGCGGGGGGCACCGGGGAGCTGTTTTTT. The V call is TRBV6-1, the J call TRBJ2-2; TRBD2 agrees at 13 bases. The CDR3 is 15 residues long. CDR1 is MNHNS and CDR2 is SASEGT in the germline V gene. The trim removed 4 bases at V and 4 bases at J, leaving 0 bases unmatched.

This chain uses TRBV7-8 with TRBJ2-3; D is unclear. The V end lost 0 bases, the J end lost 1 base, and 8 bases lay between the germline ends. CDR3 length: 15 amino acids. CDR1 SGHVS and CDR2 FQNEAQ come from the germline V gene. CDR3 sequence (DNA): TGTGCCAGCAGCTTAGCGTACTCGGGCACAGATACGCAGTATTTT. It encodes CASSLAYSGTDTQYF.

This chain links TRBV15 with TRBJ2-3, with 9 bases fitting TRBD2. V dropped 3 bases and J dropped 1; count of bases not matched to a gene: 5. Germline V gives CDR1 LNHNV, CDR2 YYDKDF (reference sequence). The CDR3 consists of 16 residues. CDR3 in amino acids: CATSSLERGGTDTQYF. Written as DNA, the CDR3 is TGTGCCACCAGCAGCTTAGAGCGGGGGGGCACAGATACGCAGTATTTT.

The V gene is TRBV27, the J gene TRBJ2-2; 9 positions agree with TRBD1. Germline V gene data show CDR1 as MNHEY and CDR2 as SMNVEV (reference sequence). The junction had 10 bases not matched to a gene; V was cut back by 6 bases and J by 2 bases. This CDR3 spans 17 amino acids. The CDR3 spells CASRRRAGQGNTGELFF. The CDR3, as DNA: TGTGCCAGCAGACGTCGTGCGGGACAGGGCAACACCGGGGAGCTGTTTTTT.

This chain uses TRBV18 with TRBJ1-1; D unclear. CDR1 is KGHSH and CDR2 is LQKENI in the germline V gene. The CDR3 covers 13 residues. Trimming stripped 1 base from V and 0 bases from J, with 3 bases between. In nucleotides, the CDR3 is TGTGCCAGCTCACCACTAGTGAACACTGAAGCTTTCTTT. It encodes CASSPLVNTEAFF.

Many counts were recorded for this clone. This sequence joins TRBV6-5 and TRBJ1-5, with D hard to call. This CDR3 contains 13 residues. Trimming took off 0 bases at V and 6 bases at J, with 6 bases between the two ends. Germline CDR1 reads MNHEY; CDR2 reads SVGAGI. CDR3 protein: CASSYSSGQPQHF. The CDR3 DNA reads as TGTGCCAGCAGTTACTCGTCGGGTCAGCCCCAGCATTTT.